This T cell receptor (beta chain) was recorded in a study of T cells after yellow fever vaccination (dated by TCRdb to between 2017 and 2020). Concerning the study at large: The SMART-Seq v4 Ultra Low Input RNA kit was used to prepare libraries from fractions with low cell numbers. Two healthy male donors made up the cohort, one aged 18 to 30 years and the other aged 30 to 40 years. To track T-cell clones before and after primary and booster YFV17D yellow fever vaccination, bulk TCR alpha and beta repertoires were sequenced longitudinally. Blood was drawn at multiple timepoints before and after primary and secondary immunization, with bulk PBMC replicates and cell subsets isolated. Points the paper makes about the study in general: A small share of clonotypes occurred in both CD4 and CD8 compartments, likely arising from convergent recombination. The study included only two donors, which limits how far the findings can be generalized. Computational filtering was needed because FACS-sorted repertoires could contain abundant contaminating clonotypes from the bulk population. After the booster, most of the clones that had expanded following primary vaccination were detected again (96% of CD4 and around 90% of CD8), which suggests that memory was broadly maintained. The secondary T-cell response was weaker than the primary response but faster, peaking on day 5 instead of day 15.

TCR cDNA was made using 5'RACE template switching, a step that added a universal primer site and unique molecular identifiers. Priming of cDNA synthesis was performed from both the TCR alpha and TCR beta constant segments. Library amplification used two PCR steps, and the second PCR step added sample barcodes and sequencing adapters. Libraries were sequenced on Illumina HiSeq 2500 (2x100 bp) or NovaSeq (2x150 bp). The published analysis was carried out like this. MIGEC was used to demultiplex reads and collapse the reads into UMI consensus sequences, and MiXCR was used for V(D)J alignment. Using edgeR on replicate PBMC samples, clonotypes were called vaccine-responding if FDR was below 0.01 and the log2 fold change was above 5 up to day 15. Bulk clonotypes were assigned CD4 or CD8 identity according to which sequenced CD4 or CD8 repertoire held them at higher abundance. TCRdb redid the processing of the public reads, applying fastp at Q25 and MiXCR, and retained in-frame beta chains. All rows with the same CDR3 protein become a single entry with the most common DNA and genes. It is TCRdb's table, rather than the study itself, that gives the V and J calls and clone size. The sample has 140,000 to 150,000 distinct CDR3 sequences on record, about 7% of them singletons. More than 0.55% of the sample is in the top ten clones.

Cut back by 8 bases and 3 bases, the V and J ends lie 17 bases apart. The germline V gene sets CDR1 to MDHEN and CDR2 to SYDVKM. From the cysteine through the phenylalanine, the CDR3 covers 14 amino acids. Of the read, only the CDR3 DNA is kept; its 42 bases are in frame from base 1. The sample's treatment or condition label, in plain terms: live attenuated yellow fever vaccine strain. PBMCs were isolated from peripheral blood using a standard Ficoll-Paque protocol. Dynabeads CD4 and CD8 positive selection kits were used to isolate the CD4 and CD8 T-cell fractions. TriZol was used to extract RNA from bulk PBMCs, CD4 and CD8 fractions, and dextramer-positive and dextramer-negative fractions. A remark on this clonotype: Which antigen it targets is not known. The record has no base qualities; no much larger clone is one base away.

The V and J segments used are TRBV28 and TRBJ2-7; TRBD1 might be the D gene, on 6 matching bases. Sequenced material: CD4+ T cells sorted from PBMCs, taken 10 days after the yellow fever booster vaccination. The TCR sequence derives from a man between 25 and 39 years old who received the YFV17D yellow fever vaccine. The CDR3 loop reads CASEGGVPSYEQYF. The DNA is as follows: TGTGCCAGCGAAGGGGGAGTGCCCAGCTACGAGCAGTACTTC. The reference TRBV28 and TRBJ2-7 proteins fill in what lies around the CDR3, so the full variable domain reads DVKVTQSSRYLVKRTGEKVFLECVQDMDHENMFWYRQDPGLGLRLIYFSYDVKMKEKGDIPEGYSVSREKKERFSLILESASTNQTSMYLCASEGGVPSYEQYFGPGTRLTVT.